The 23 T cell receptor beta chains below were found in one sample sequenced in a study of T cells in Graves' hyperthyroidism and ophthalmopathy. TCR beta CDR3 regions were amplified from RNA. An initial round of RT-PCR targeting the TCR CDR3 relied on the HTBI primer set. Via MiXCR, TCRdb re-called the multiplex PCR reads, giving one row per CDR3 protein. The sample consists of just under 750,000 distinct CDR3 sequences, approximately 40% of them appearing once. Sequencing used blood. These TCRs come from a woman aged 35 to 49 with Graves' hyperthyroidism.

The V gene is TRBV20-1, the J gene TRBJ1-5; no definite D call. The CDR3 has 11 residues. CDR1 and CDR2 from the germline V gene are DFQATT and SNEGSKA (reference sequence). V lost 5 bases to trimming and J lost 11 bases, with 13 bases between them. CDR3 region: CSAGEQETQHF. CDR3 DNA sequence: TGCAGTGCTGGGGAGCAAGAGACCCAGCATTTT.

Worth noting for this clonotype: A much larger clone differs from this one at a single base, so this may be a read error. The chain couples TRBV20-1 to TRBJ2-7; no definite D call. This CDR3 has 15 residues. Per germline, CDR1 DFQATT and CDR2 SNEGSKA (reference sequence). Trimming left V 8 bases short and J 3 bases short, with 23 bases between. The CDR3 here is CSPSMTTSVHYEQYF. The DNA for the CDR3 is TGCAGTCCGTCGATGACGACGTCGGTACACTACGAGCAGTACTTC.

This clonotype was counted ten times or more. This chain joins TRBV14 and TRBJ1-2; no firm D call. The CDR3 totals 12 residues. Germline V gives CDR1 SGHDN, CDR2 FVKESK. V was shortened by 4 bases and J by 10 bases, with 13 bases between the two germline ends. This chain's CDR3 is CASSLSRVDYTF. Written as DNA, the CDR3 is TGTGCCAGCAGCCTGTCCCGAGTGGACTACACCTTC.

As concerns this clonotype: A read error is possible here, since a much larger clone lies one base away. CDR3 nucleotides: TGTGCCGGCAGCCTTATGGGAAACACCATATATTTT. It is translated as CAGSLMGNTIYF. The chain carries TRBV7-9 and TRBJ1-3; D is unresolved. Germline CDR1 reads SEHNR; CDR2 reads FQNEAQ (reference sequence). There are 12 residues in the CDR3.

This clonotype is a singleton in its sample. The chain employs TRBV25-1 and TRBJ1-6; weak D call: TRBD1 (6 bases). Germline CDR1 and CDR2: MGHDK and SYGVNS. V was clipped by 4 bases and J by 10 bases, with 17 bases between them. The CDR3 runs 15 residues. In DNA form, the CDR3 reads TGTGCCAGCAGTGCTAGCGGGGGGCCGTTCTCACCCCTCCACTTT. Its protein product is CASSASGGPFSPLHF.

This clonotype has more than one count but fewer than ten. V and J are TRBV29-1 and TRBJ2-1; D perhaps matches TRBD2 (5 bases). V was cut by 5 bases and J by 4 bases, with 15 bases left in between. The CDR3 is made up of 14 amino acids. Germline V lookup: CDR1 SQVTM, CDR2 ANQGSEA. The CDR3 DNA sequence: TGCAGCGTTTTCATGAGGACGGGATACAATGAGCAGTTCTTC. The encoded protein is CSVFMRTGYNEQFF.

As to this clonotype: Given a much more abundant clone one base away, this may be a read error. The conserved final phenylalanine or tryptophan is absent from the CDR3, which likely points to a read error. The chain links TRBV19 to TRBJ1-1, with D uncertain. CDR1 is LNHDA, CDR2 SQIVND, per germline (reference sequence). The CDR3 consists of 12 residues. V was shortened by 3 bases and J by 6 bases, with 8 bases between the two germline ends. The CDR3 region is CASSIGVAEAFL. As DNA, the CDR3 is TGTGCCAGTAGTATTGGCGTCGCTGAAGCTTTCCTT.

This clonotype has only a few counts. This chain uses TRBV29-1 with TRBJ2-7; no definite D call. The germline CDR1 and CDR2 sequences are SQVTM and ANQGSEA. CDR3 length equals 8 residues. V dropped 0 bases and J dropped 12 bases, with 3 bases sitting between them. Here the CDR3 DNA reads TGCAGCGTTGAAGATCGGTACTTC. Translated: CSVEDRYF.

This clonotype was found many times. The chain employs TRBV7-2 and TRBJ1-1; 8 nucleotides line up with TRBD1. CDR1 and CDR2 from the germline V gene are SGHTA and FQGNSA. Trimming removed 5 bases from V and 6 bases from J; junction bases left unmatched: 5. The CDR3 covers 13 residues. The CDR3 nucleotides read TGTGCCAGCAGCCTGGGGGACAGGCCTGAAGCTTTCTTT. Protein product: CASSLGDRPEAFF.

This clonotype was recorded at least ten times. The genes are TRBV20-1 and TRBJ1-5; no reliable D call. CDR3 length: 13 amino acids. The V and J ends lost 2 bases and 6 bases respectively, with 11 bases between them. The germline gives CDR1 DFQATT, CDR2 SNEGSKA (reference sequence). The CDR3 DNA follows: TGCAGTGCTAGATCGACTACTTCTCAGCCCCAGCATTTT. This translates into CSARSTTSQPQHF.

The chain recombines TRBV6-5 with TRBJ1-6; the D is unclear. CDR1 is MNHEY and CDR2 is SVGAGI in the germline V gene. Trimming shortened V by 4 bases and J by 9 bases, and 16 bases separated the two germline ends. The CDR3 runs to 15 residues. The CDR3 loop reads CASSLQPGVGSPLHF. The CDR3 nucleotides read TGTGCCAGCAGTTTACAGCCCGGGGTGGGTTCACCCCTCCACTTT.

In the case of this clonotype: The junction departs from the called germline gene at one end, perhaps through a read error. The V call is TRBV2, the J call TRBJ2-5; TRBD1 matches at 8 bases. CDR1 SNHLY and CDR2 FYNNEI come from the germline V gene. This CDR3 region has 13 residues. CDR3 coding DNA: TGTGCCGGCAGAGGACAGGGTCGGGAGACCCAGTACTTC. Translation: CAGRGQGRETQYF.

This clonotype was seen many times. V is TRBV29-1 and J is TRBJ2-7; D possibly corresponds to TRBD2 (5 bases). Germline assignment: CDR1 SQVTM and CDR2 ANQGSEA. V shed 4 bases and J shed 5 bases, with 15 bases lying between them. This CDR3 contains 13 residues. CDR3 DNA: TGCAGCGTTGCGGCGGGTGGAACAGACGAGCAGTACTTC. Its translation: CSVAAGGTDEQYF.

The chain recombines TRBV5-1 with TRBJ2-7, with TRBD1 matching over 9 bases. Unmatched junction bases numbered 9, after V lost 1 base and J lost 7 bases. The CDR3 is made up of 15 amino acids. Germline assignment: CDR1 SGHRS and CDR2 YFSETQ. The CDR3 sequence: CASSLMGQGGGEQYF. The CDR3 DNA is TGCGCCAGCAGCTTGATGGGACAGGGAGGAGGGGAGCAGTACTTC. Complete variable domain (other parts from reference TRBV5-1 and TRBJ2-7): KAGVTQTPRYLIKTRGQQVTLSCSPISGHRSVSWYQQTPGQGLQFLFEYFSETQRNKGNFPGRFSGRQFSNSRSEMNVSTLELGDSALYLCASSLMGQGGGEQYFGPGTRLTVT.

Only a few counts were recorded for this clonotype. The V gene is TRBV11-2, the J gene TRBJ1-1; D unresolved. V lost 5 bases, J lost 6 bases, and 13 bases lay in between. There are 13 residues in the CDR3. The germline gives CDR1 SGHAT, CDR2 FQNNGV. The DNA of the CDR3 is TGTGCCAGCAGCCAGCTCCTGACCCCTGAAGCTTTCTTT. Translating gives CASSQLLTPEAFF.

This clonotype was seen more than once but under ten times. The V gene is TRBV19, the J gene TRBJ2-2; 10 bases line up with TRBD2. The CDR3 is 15 residues long. CDR1 and CDR2 (germline): LNHDA, SQIVND (reference sequence). J lost 6 bases, V lost 3 bases, and 4 bases had no gene match. CDR3 protein: CASSIERGGSGELFF. The CDR3 bases are TGTGCCAGTAGTATCGAGCGGGGGGGCTCCGGGGAGCTGTTTTTT.

As for this clonotype: Just one base apart from a much larger clone, this may be a read error. The gene calls are TRBV10-2 and TRBJ2-7; a weak D match, TRBD1 (5 bases). Trimming removed 7 bases at V and 0 bases at J, with 13 bases between. CDR1 is WSHSY and CDR2 is SAAADI in the germline V gene. This CDR3 is 14 amino acids long. CDR3 DNA: TGCGCCAGCATCCTCGGACAACGCTCCTACGAGCAGTACTTC. It codes for CASILGQRSYEQYF.

The V call is TRBV6-5, the J call TRBJ1-2; D not certain. CDR1 is MNHEY, CDR2 SVGAGI, per germline. The CDR3 runs to 13 residues. Trimming took off 6 bases at V and 5 bases at J, with 13 bases between the two ends. Here the CDR3 DNA reads TGTGCCAGCAGACCCCACGAGGTATATGGCTACACCTTC. Translating it yields CASRPHEVYGYTF.

For this clonotype: The junction differs from germline at one of its ends, possibly a read error. The rearrangement uses TRBV10-3 and TRBJ1-4; no firm D call. CDR1 is ENHRY, CDR2 SYGVKD, per germline. This CDR3 spans 15 amino acids. The CDR3 DNA sequence: TGTGCCAGCAGTGAAAAGCCCACAACTAATGAAAAACTGTTTTTT. As protein: CASSEKPTTNEKLFF.

The sample holds many counts of this clonotype. The V gene is TRBV7-6, the J gene TRBJ2-7; tentatively, D is TRBD1 (6 bases). This CDR3 is built from 15 residues. Germline V gene sequence: CDR1 SGHVS, CDR2 FNYEAQ. The germline V and J ends were trimmed by 1 base and 3 bases, with 13 bases remaining between them. The CDR3 is CASSLGLGAFYEQYF. In DNA, the CDR3 is TGTGCCAGCAGCTTAGGGTTGGGGGCATTCTACGAGCAGTACTTC.

The rearrangement joins TRBV19 to TRBJ1-1; 9 bases agree with TRBD1. The CDR3 runs to 13 residues. Germline-derived CDR1 and CDR2 are LNHDA and SQIVND (reference sequence). The junction had 3 bases not matched to a gene; V was cut back by 7 bases and J by 3 bases. The CDR3: CASKGDRDTEAFF. DNA of the CDR3: TGTGCCAGTAAGGGGGACAGGGACACTGAAGCTTTCTTT.

The J gene is TRBJ1-1, the V gene TRBV20-1, with 9 bases identical to TRBD1. The CDR3 has 19 residues. Germline loops: CDR1 DFQATT, CDR2 SNEGSKA (reference sequence). Trimming cost V 0 bases and J 6 bases; bases outside gene matches: 20. CDR3: CSARDLRGQGFSFSAEAFF. The CDR3 nucleotides read TGCAGTGCTAGAGATCTTAGGGGACAGGGTTTCTCGTTTAGCGCTGAAGCTTTCTTT.

This clonotype showed up many times. The DNA of the CDR3 is TGTGCCAGCAGCCTCAGGGAGGCGGATGGCTACACCTTC. Translating gives CASSLREADGYTF. The chain couples TRBV9 to TRBJ1-2; D perhaps matches TRBD1 (5 bases). The CDR3 spans 13 residues. From germline, CDR1 is SGDLS and CDR2 YYNGEE. Trimming stripped 4 bases from V and 6 bases from J, with 13 bases between.